Listed below are T cell receptor beta chains from one sample, sequenced in a study of blood T cell repertoires in COVID-19. The data were produced by immunoSEQ multiplex PCR, yet TCRdb's version contains in-frame clones alone and is incomplete. Seen here are about 87,000 clones, less than 80% observed once, and the top ten hold around 4.5%. Sequencing was performed on peripheral blood. The origin of the receptors is a woman in her forties or fifties with acute or convalescent COVID-19. The CDR3 runs from the conserved cysteine through the conserved F or W. A D gene is named only where the DNA matches it firmly. A row's size may be missing; if present it is once, few, many or a size class.

V gene	D gene	J gene	clone size	CDR3 protein	CDR3 DNA
TRBV5-1	TRBD2	TRBJ2-1	.	CASSHGTSGDEQFF	TGCGCCAGCAGCCACGGGACTAGCGGCGATGAGCAGTTCTTC
TRBV6-1	.	TRBJ1-1	.	CASSDRGTVSEAFF	TGTGCCAGCAGTGATCGGGGAACAGTTAGTGAAGCTTTCTTT
TRBV18	.	TRBJ1-3	.	CASSPLMDTSSGNTIYF	TGTGCCAGCTCACCCCTAATGGACACGAGCTCTGGAAACACCATATATTTT
TRBV12-2	.	TRBJ2-3	.	CASRLCSGSSCTDTQYF	TGTGCAAGTCGCTTATGTTCGGGATCGTCCTGCACAGATACGCAGTATTTT
TRBV6-5	.	TRBJ1-1	few	CASTENTEAFF	TGTGCCAGCACAGAGAACACTGAAGCTTTCTTT
TRBV5-1	TRBD1	TRBJ2-7	.	CASSPRQGAGYEQYF	TGCGCCAGCAGCCCCCGACAGGGTGCCGGCTACGAGCAGTACTTC
TRBV14	.	TRBJ1-2	.	CASSQGTFRGYTF	TGTGCCAGCAGCCAGGGGACTTTTCGGGGCTACACCTTC
TRBV23-1	.	TRBJ2-7	.	CASSLRTDDPYEQYF	TGCGCCAGCAGTCTCCGGACAGATGATCCCTACGAGCAGTACTTC
TRBV19	TRBD2	TRBJ2-1	.	CASSVTSGGTYNEQFF	TGTGCCAGTAGTGTGACTAGCGGGGGGACATACAATGAGCAGTTCTTC
TRBV19	TRBD2	TRBJ2-1	.	CASISGGAGSEQFF	TGTGCCAGTATTTCCGGGGGGGCCGGTAGTGAGCAGTTCTTC
TRBV7-2	.	TRBJ1-6	.	CASSFEGGNSPLHF	TGTGCCAGCAGCTTCGAGGGGGGGAATTCACCCCTCCACTTT
TRBV6-2/TRBV6-3	.	TRBJ1-1	.	CASSNHGVNTEAFF	TGTGCCAGCAGTAACCACGGTGTGAACACTGAAGCTTTCTTT
TRBV28	TRBD1	TRBJ1-6	.	CASSPGDRGNSPLHF	TGTGCCAGCAGTCCCGGGGACAGGGGAAATTCACCCCTCCACTTT